These 26 T cell receptor beta chains were sequenced from one sample in a study of CD8 T cells in Susac syndrome. RNA, at about 0.45 to 1 ug, was reverse transcribed with random hexamers. TCRdb analysed the immunoSEQ multiplex PCR reads with MiXCR anew, one entry per CDR3 protein. The data contain just over 150,000 distinct CDR3 sequences, 95% of them singletons. The specimen was CD4+ T cells from PBMCs. The receptors shown here come from a human donor with Susac syndrome.

The chain couples TRBV9 to TRBJ1-6; 9 bases are a match to TRBD1. Germline V CDR1 and CDR2: SGDLS, YYNGEE. The CDR3 is 14 residues long. V was pared by 0 bases and J by 10 bases, with 2 bases of the junction left unmatched. The CDR3, as DNA: TGTGCCAGCAGCGTAGGCGGGACAGGGTCACCCCTCCACTTT. Residues: CASSVGGTGSPLHF. The whole variable domain, remainder taken from reference TRBV9 and TRBJ1-6, is DSGVTQTPKHLITATGQRVTLRCSPRSGDLSVYWYQQSLDQGLQFLIQYYNGEERAKGNILERFSAQQFPDLHSELNLSSLELGDSALYFCASSVGGTGSPLHFGNGTRLTVT.

Only one count was recorded for this clonotype. The V and J genes are TRBV5-4 and TRBJ2-5; TRBD2 matches 7 bases. Germline CDR1 reads SGHNT; CDR2 reads YYREEE (reference sequence). The CDR3 is 15 residues long. J gave up 4 bases and V 4 bases, and 10 bases lay outside the gene matches. The CDR3 sequence: CASSIGRSGGETQYF. The CDR3 DNA follows: TGTGCCAGCAGCATTGGGCGGTCGGGGGGAGAGACCCAGTACTTC.

J is TRBJ2-7 and V is TRBV7-2; D is unresolved. V was cut by 0 bases and J by 0 bases, with 3 bases left in between. Germline CDR1 is SGHTA and CDR2 is FQGNSA. The CDR3 loop spans 13 amino acids. The CDR3 loop reads CASSLASSYEQYF. The CDR3 DNA is TGTGCCAGCAGCTTAGCCAGCTCCTACGAGCAGTACTTC.

V gene TRBV25-1 combines with J gene TRBJ2-5; D is uncertain. The CDR3 has 13 residues. Trimming removed 5 bases from V and 6 bases from J, with 13 bases in between. The V gene's germline CDR1 is MGHDK and CDR2 SYGVNS. CDR3 in amino acids: CASSPPGFQTQYF. The CDR3 region has the DNA TGTGCCAGCAGTCCTCCGGGTTTCCAGACCCAGTACTTC. The variable domain in full, with the rest retrieved from reference TRBV25-1 and TRBJ2-5, is EADIYQTPRYLVIGTGKKITLECSQTMGHDKMYWYQQDPGMELHLIHYSYGVNSTEKGDLSSESTVSRIRTEHFPLTLESARPSHTSQYLCASSPPGFQTQYFGPGTRLLVL.

The J gene is TRBJ1-1, the V gene TRBV5-1; D remains ambiguous. V was shortened by 0 bases and J by 5 bases, with 11 bases between the two germline ends. Germline V gene data show CDR1 as SGHRS and CDR2 as YFSETQ. The CDR3 extends over 14 amino acids. This CDR3 is CASSLDGRGTEAFF. The CDR3 DNA reads as TGCGCCAGCAGCTTGGACGGACGAGGGACTGAAGCTTTCTTT.

CDR3 loop: CASSVDSGGAGETQYF. CDR3 nucleotide sequence: TGTGCCAGCAGCGTGGATAGCGGGGGGGCCGGGGAGACCCAGTACTTC. The V gene is TRBV9, the J gene TRBJ2-5; 11 bases match TRBD2. The length of the CDR3 is 16 residues. The junction had 8 bases not matched to a gene; V was cut back by 2 bases and J by 5 bases. CDR1 SGDLS and CDR2 YYNGEE come from the germline V gene.

The chain uses TRBV29-1 and TRBJ2-5; D perhaps matches TRBD1 (5 bases). Trimming removed 6 bases at V and 3 bases at J, with 14 bases between. The V gene's germline CDR1 is SQVTM and CDR2 ANQGSEA. There are 13 residues in the CDR3. DNA for the CDR3: TGCAGCGTCATACAGGTGGCCGAAGAGACCCAGTACTTC. Its protein product is CSVIQVAEETQYF.

A single count supports this clonotype. V gene TRBV5-1 combines with J gene TRBJ1-1; D perhaps matches TRBD1 (6 bases). CDR1 is SGHRS and CDR2 is YFSETQ in the germline V gene. The CDR3 contains 12 residues. V was cut by 5 bases and J by 4 bases, with 9 bases left in between. The DNA for the CDR3 is TGCGCCAGCAGTACAGGGCTCACTGAAGCTTTCTTT. It codes for CASSTGLTEAFF.

The V call is TRBV5-1, the J call TRBJ1-1; D not resolved. The germline CDR1 and CDR2 sequences are SGHRS and YFSETQ. CDR3 length: 16 amino acids. V was pared by 0 bases and J by 0 bases, with 12 bases between. The CDR3: CASSLGLSPMNTEAFF. Here the CDR3 DNA reads TGCGCCAGCAGCTTGGGCTTGAGCCCCATGAACACTGAAGCTTTCTTT.

The CDR3 DNA follows: TGCAGCGTTGCCCTAGGACCCAGGGAGCAGCCCCAGCATTTT. Protein product: CSVALGPREQPQHF. The V call is TRBV29-1, the J call TRBJ1-5; D possibly corresponds to TRBD1 (5 bases). In germline, CDR1 is SQVTM, CDR2 ANQGSEA. This CDR3 region has 14 residues. V lost 4 bases to trimming and J lost 7 bases, with 17 bases between them.

The chain recombines TRBV25-1 with TRBJ1-5, with D tentatively TRBD1 (5 bases). This CDR3 is 16 amino acids long. Trimming shortened V by 3 bases and J by 0 bases, and 12 bases separated the two germline ends. In germline, CDR1 is MGHDK, CDR2 SYGVNS. In nucleotides, the CDR3 is TGTGCCAGCAGTGATTCCGGGGGTAATAGCAATCAGCCCCAGCATTTT. Protein: CASSDSGGNSNQPQHF.

The chain has TRBV29-1 and TRBJ2-1, with D possibly being TRBD1 (6 bases). The CDR3 has 13 amino acids. Trimming left V 3 bases short and J 10 bases short, with 16 bases between. In germline, CDR1 is SQVTM, CDR2 ANQGSEA. CDR3 amino acids: CSVDYAGVGEQFF. In DNA, the CDR3 is TGCAGCGTTGACTATGCAGGGGTCGGGGAGCAGTTCTTC.

This chain links TRBV20-1 with TRBJ2-1; tentatively, D is TRBD1 (5 bases). CDR1 DFQATT and CDR2 SNEGSKA come from the germline V gene (reference sequence). This CDR3 comprises 13 residues. V was shortened by 5 bases and J by 5 bases, with 13 bases between the two germline ends. This chain's CDR3 is CSACSDSHNEQFF. CDR3 coding DNA: TGCAGTGCTTGCTCAGACAGCCACAATGAGCAGTTCTTC.

The chain recombines TRBV5-4 with TRBJ2-1; D remains ambiguous. The length of the CDR3 is 15 residues. The V end lost 0 bases, the J end lost 8 bases, and 15 bases lay between the germline ends. Germline loops: CDR1 SGHNT, CDR2 YYREEE (reference sequence). The CDR3 region has the DNA TGTGCCAGCAGCTTGGACCCGGCTAGAGCGTATGAGCAGTTCTTC. Translating it yields CASSLDPARAYEQFF.

The chain uses TRBV18 and TRBJ2-7, with 7 nucleotides matching TRBD2. Germline V gives CDR1 KGHSH, CDR2 LQKENI. CDR3 length: 15 residues. V lost 0 bases and J lost 2; bases outside the gene matches: 4. The CDR3 DNA follows: TGTGCCAGCTCACCACCCCTAGCGGCGCCCTACGAGCAGTACTTC. Protein: CASSPPLAAPYEQYF. Based on the CDR3 plus reference TRBV18 and TRBJ2-7, the full variable domain is NAGVMQNPRHLVRRRGQEARLRCSPMKGHSHVYWYRQLPEEGLKFMVYLQKENIIDESGMPKERFSAEFPKEGPSILRIQQVVRGDSAAYFCASSPPLAAPYEQYFGPGTRLTVT.

To note about this clonotype: A read error may produce the germline difference seen at one junction end. The rearrangement uses TRBV28 and TRBJ2-7, with 7 bases aligning to TRBD2. Germline CDR1 reads MDHEN; CDR2 reads SYDVKM. The CDR3 spans 15 residues. For the CDR3, the DNA is TGTGCCAGCAGGTTATCCGGGACTACCAGCCACGAGCAGTACTTC. This codes for CASRLSGTTSHEQYF.

This clonotype showed up just once. V is TRBV4-3 and J is TRBJ1-2; TRBD1 might be the D (6 bases). Trimming shortened V by 0 bases and J by 4 bases, and 12 bases separated the two germline ends. The CDR3 runs to 15 residues. The germline gives CDR1 LGHNA, CDR2 YSLEER. The CDR3 nucleotides read TGCGCCAGCAGCCAAGAAGGGCAGGGGATCTATGGCTACACCTTC. This gives the protein CASSQEGQGIYGYTF.

The J gene is TRBJ2-5, the V gene TRBV6-6; no firm D call. CDR3 length: 16 residues. Germline V gene sequence: CDR1 MNHNY, CDR2 SVGAGI (reference sequence). V lost 5 bases and J lost 1, with 17 bases in between. Here the CDR3 DNA reads TGTGCCAGCAGTCATGGACCAACCCGGACCCAAGAGACCCAGTACTTC. The encoded protein is CASSHGPTRTQETQYF.

The chain joins TRBV7-2 to TRBJ2-7, with TRBD2 matching over 7 bases. CDR3 length equals 14 residues. From germline, CDR1 is SGHTA and CDR2 FQGNSA. The V gene end was trimmed by 9 bases and the J gene end by 0 bases; junction bases not matched to a gene: 8. Here the CDR3 DNA reads TGTGCCAGTTCCCTGAGCGGGACCTCCTACGAGCAGTACTTC. Protein product: CASSLSGTSYEQYF.

As concerns this clonotype: Relative to the germline gene, one junction end is altered; a read error may explain this. The chain is built from TRBV5-1 and TRBJ2-7, with a possible D match to TRBD2 (6 bases). This CDR3 region has 14 residues. Per the germline V gene, CDR1 is SGHRS and CDR2 is YFSETQ. As DNA, the CDR3 is TGCGCCAGCAGGTTGGCGGGGATTGTCCACGAGCAGTACTTC. Protein product: CASRLAGIVHEQYF.

The chain combines TRBV6-5 with TRBJ2-7; 7 positions match TRBD1. With V trimmed by 5 bases and J by 1 base, 8 bases remained unmatched. Germline loops: CDR1 MNHEY, CDR2 SVGAGI. CDR3 size: 15 residues. CDR3 sequence reads: CASSTSGTVSYEQYF. In DNA form, the CDR3 reads TGTGCCAGCAGTACATCCGGGACAGTGTCCTACGAGCAGTACTTC.

CDR3 in DNA: TGTGCCAGCAGTTTAGATAGGAAGACTTTCTTT. Translating gives CASSLDRKTFF. The chain carries TRBV12-3 or TRBV12-4 and TRBJ1-1; unclear D gene. The V end lost 1 base, the J end lost 12 bases, and 9 bases lay between the germline ends. CDR3 length: 11 residues.

V usage is TRBV10-2 and J usage is TRBJ1-5, with 7 bases fitting TRBD1. V shed 8 bases and J 1 base; nucleotides not matched to a gene: 8. The germline V gene has CDR1 WSHSY and CDR2 SAAADI. This CDR3 spans 15 amino acids. CDR3 nucleotides: TGCGCCAGCGCTCCCGGACAGGCCAGCAATCAGCCCCAGCATTTT. Its protein is CASAPGQASNQPQHF.

The genes are TRBV6-5 and TRBJ1-6; 9 bases map to TRBD1. Germline trimming cut 2 bases from V and 7 bases from J; bases unmatched to any gene: 3. Per germline, CDR1 MNHEY and CDR2 SVGAGI. The CDR3 consists of 15 residues. CDR3 sequence reads: CASSYLDRGNSPLHF. The CDR3 DNA reads TGTGCCAGCAGTTACCTTGACAGGGGGAATTCACCCCTCCACTTT.

V usage is TRBV27 and J usage is TRBJ1-6, with D maybe TRBD1 (6 bases). From germline, CDR1 is MNHEY and CDR2 SMNVEV (reference sequence). Trimming took 0 bases from V and 6 from J, leaving 9 bases between them. The CDR3 is 15 amino acids. The CDR3 is CASSLSWGANSPLHF. CDR3 coding DNA: TGTGCCAGCAGTTTATCGTGGGGGGCTAATTCACCCCTCCACTTT.

The CDR3 region has the DNA TGTGCCAGCAGCTTCCTAGGGGAGAGGAAAACTGAAGCTTTCTTT. It yields the protein CASSFLGERKTEAFF. V is TRBV13 and J is TRBJ1-1; a weak D match, TRBD1 (5 bases). CDR3 size: 15 residues. V lost 3 bases, J lost 5 bases, and 16 bases lay in between. Germline CDR1 and CDR2: PRHDT and FYEKMQ (reference sequence).